The clone carrying this T cell receptor (beta chain) was seen a handful of times. Its antigen is undetermined. The data are from a study of vaccination effects on CD4 cells after COVID-19. V lost 0 bases to trimming and J lost 0 bases, with 9 bases between them. The CDR3 sequence is 16 residues long. Germline CDR1 reads SGHRS; CDR2 reads YFSETQ. ViraFEST expansion of antigen-specific CD4+ T cells with viral peptide pools preceded sequencing. The culture ran for roughly ten days before CD4+ T cells were isolated. Convalescent patients had PCR-confirmed SARS-CoV-2 infection between March and December 2020. TCRdb keeps only in-frame clones here, not all; method: immunoSEQ multiplex PCR. The data contain roughly 30,000 clones, approximately 72% of them singletons.

This TCR was sampled from a human donor who had a prior SARS-CoV-2 infection. The chain recombines TRBV5-1 with TRBJ1-4; D gene ambiguous. Sample: CD4+ T cells from PBMCs cultured with a peptide pool, taken before COVID-19 vaccination. The chain's CDR3 is CASSLGPVATNEKLFF. The DNA for the CDR3 is TGCGCCAGCAGCTTGGGGCCGGTGGCAACTAATGAAAAACTGTTTTTT.